One and the same sample provided the 22 T cell receptor beta chains below, sequenced in a study of OX40 agonist ivuxolimab in advanced cancers. Assay used: immunoSEQ multiplex PCR; TCRdb lists only in-frame clones, some missing. The data hold 50,000 to 65,000 clones, with 81% observed a single time. The sample in question was CD4+ or CD8+ T cells sorted from blood, obtained in a trial of the OX40 agonist ivuxolimab. The source of these receptors is an adult with an advanced solid tumor such as melanoma, head and neck, liver or kidney cancer.

This clone was detected a few times. The chain uses TRBV5-5 and TRBJ1-3, with D possibly being TRBD1 (6 bases). V lost 4 bases to trimming and J lost 0 bases, with 11 bases between them. The germline gives CDR1 SGHKS, CDR2 YYEKEE (reference sequence). The CDR3 consists of 15 residues. The chain's CDR3 is CASSPDRNSGNTIYF. Here the CDR3 DNA reads TGTGCCAGCAGCCCAGACAGGAACTCTGGAAACACCATATATTTT.

The V gene is TRBV19, the J gene TRBJ2-1; 9 bases line up with TRBD2. This CDR3 spans 14 amino acids. J was trimmed by 4 bases and V by 7 bases; bases with no gene match: 5. CDR1 LNHDA and CDR2 SQIVND come from the germline V gene (reference sequence). This CDR3 is CASMGLAGYNEQFF. DNA for the CDR3: TGTGCCAGTATGGGGCTAGCGGGGTACAATGAGCAGTTCTTC.

V usage is TRBV7-2 and J usage is TRBJ1-2; D not resolved. The ends were cut back, 1 base at V and 8 bases at J, with 8 bases in the middle. The CDR3 runs 12 residues. Germline V gene data show CDR1 as SGHTA and CDR2 as FQGNSA. The CDR3 spells CASSLDWEGYTF. The CDR3, as DNA: TGTGCCAGCAGCTTAGATTGGGAAGGCTACACCTTC. Combining the CDR3 with reference TRBV7-2 and TRBJ1-2 gives the whole variable domain GAGVSQSPSNKVTEKGKDVELRCDPISGHTALYWYRQSLGQGLEFLIYFQGNSAPDKSGLPSDRFSAERTGGSVSTLTIQRTQQEDSAVYLCASSLDWEGYTFGSGTRLTVV.

This sequence joins TRBV11-2 and TRBJ2-3; tentative D call: TRBD2 (5 bases). CDR1 SGHAT and CDR2 FQNNGV come from the germline V gene. V lost 5 bases and J lost 6, with 12 bases in between. The length of the CDR3 is 13 residues. The CDR3 sequence: CASSTAPGDTQYF. CDR3 nucleotide sequence: TGTGCCAGCAGCACTGCACCGGGGGATACGCAGTATTTT.

The rearrangement links TRBV2 to TRBJ1-2; 9 nucleotides agree with TRBD1. In germline, CDR1 is SNHLY, CDR2 FYNNEI. V lost 7 bases, J lost 8 bases, and 8 bases stayed unmatched. CDR3 size: 13 residues. The CDR3 nucleotides are TGTGCCAGCACCGGACAGGGGTACGGCGGCTACACCTTC. Translation gives CASTGQGYGGYTF.

This sequence joins TRBV5-1 and TRBJ2-2; 7 bases line up with TRBD1. Trimming removed 2 bases from V and 3 bases from J; junction bases left unmatched: 1. The V gene's germline CDR1 is SGHRS and CDR2 YFSETQ. This CDR3 contains 14 residues. CDR3 DNA: TGCGCCAGCAGCTTAGGACAGGACACCGGGGAGCTGTTTTTT. This encodes CASSLGQDTGELFF.

V is TRBV19 and J is TRBJ1-1; 10 positions match TRBD1. The J segment lost 11 bases and the V segment lost 6 bases, leaving 12 bases of the junction unmatched. The CDR3 totals 14 residues. Per germline, CDR1 LNHDA and CDR2 SQIVND (reference sequence). The CDR3 region is CASRPTAGTGAAFF. The DNA of the CDR3 is TGTGCCAGTAGGCCCACCGCGGGGACAGGGGCTGCTTTCTTT. Full variable domain (outside the CDR3, taken from reference TRBV19 and TRBJ1-1): DGGITQSPKYLFRKEGQNVTLSCEQNLNHDAMYWYRQDPGQGLRLIYYSQIVNDFQKGDIAEGYSVSREKKESFPLTVTSAQKNPTAFYLCASRPTAGTGAAFFGQGTRLTVV.

The chain joins TRBV7-9 to TRBJ1-1; 9 nucleotides align to TRBD1. There are 17 residues in the CDR3. The germline V gene encodes CDR1 SEHNR and CDR2 FQNEAQ (reference sequence). The trim removed 3 bases at V and 3 bases at J, leaving 11 bases unmatched. Written as DNA, the CDR3 is TGTGCCAGCAGCTTCGGGTGGTCCGGGACAGGGCACACTGAAGCTTTCTTT. Amino acid sequence: CASSFGWSGTGHTEAFF.

In this sample, this clone turned up once. The rearrangement links TRBV4-1 to TRBJ2-7; no clear D. The germline V gene has CDR1 MGHRA and CDR2 YSYEKL. There are 16 residues in the CDR3. The ends were cut back, 4 bases at V and 2 bases at J, with 18 bases in the middle. CDR3 loop: CASSRFLWRSPYEQYF. The CDR3 nucleotides are TGCGCCAGCAGCCGGTTTTTGTGGCGATCCCCCTACGAGCAGTACTTC.

This sequence joins TRBV6-1 and TRBJ2-4, with D perhaps TRBD1 (6 bases). The CDR3 length is 13 residues. V shed 4 bases and J shed 4 bases, with 8 bases lying between them. CDR1 and CDR2 from the germline V gene are MNHNS and SASEGT. The CDR3 reads CASSGTVKNIQYF. CDR3 nucleotides: TGTGCCAGCAGTGGGACAGTGAAAAACATTCAGTACTTC.

This chain uses TRBV7-3 with TRBJ1-6; TRBD1 might be the D (6 bases). With 7 bases removed from V and 9 bases from J, the gap between germline ends came to 25 bases. From germline, CDR1 is SGHTA and CDR2 FQGTGA. CDR3 size: 17 residues. The CDR3 DNA follows: TGTGCCAGCATCAACCCTGGGAGGGGGACGTTGGCTTCACCCCTCCACTTT. Its protein is CASINPGRGTLASPLHF.

The V gene is TRBV7-8, the J gene TRBJ1-4, with a possible D match to TRBD1 (6 bases). The CDR3 length is 16 residues. Trimming stripped 5 bases from V and 0 bases from J, with 13 bases between. Germline V gene data show CDR1 as SGHVS and CDR2 as FQNEAQ. The CDR3 loop reads CASSRGGRATNEKLFF. The CDR3 bases are TGTGCCAGCAGCCGAGGGGGGAGGGCAACTAATGAAAAACTGTTTTTT. Combining the CDR3 with reference TRBV7-8 and TRBJ1-4 gives the whole variable domain GAGVSQSPRYKVAKRGQDVALRCDPISGHVSLFWYQQALGQGPEFLTYFQNEAQLDKSGLPSDRFFAERPEGSVSTLKIQRTQQEDSAVYLCASSRGGRATNEKLFFGSGTQLSVL.

This chain connects TRBV5-1 to TRBJ2-3; D unresolved. Germline CDR1 SGHRS, CDR2 YFSETQ. The CDR3 consists of 13 residues. V lost 2 bases, J lost 0 bases, and 4 bases lay in between. CDR3 amino acids: CASSLDSTDTQYF. The CDR3 DNA reads as TGCGCCAGCAGCTTAGACAGCACAGATACGCAGTATTTT.

V is TRBV5-6 and J is TRBJ2-2; 9 bases fit TRBD1. From germline, CDR1 is SGHDT and CDR2 YYEEEE. V lost 5 bases to trimming and J lost 7 bases; unmatched junction nucleotides: 12. The CDR3 is 16 amino acids. CDR3 amino acids: CASSWGQGFNSGELFF. In DNA, the CDR3 is TGTGCCAGCAGTTGGGGACAGGGTTTTAATAGCGGGGAGCTGTTTTTT. Looking up the rest from reference TRBV5-6 and TRBJ2-2 gives the full variable domain: DAGVTQSPTHLIKTRGQQVTLRCSPKSGHDTVSWYQQALGQGPQFIFQYYEEEERQRGNFPDRFSGHQFPNYSSELNVNALLLGDSALYLCASSWGQGFNSGELFFGEGSRLTVL.

The rearrangement joins TRBV7-2 to TRBJ2-5; 9 positions agree with TRBD1. CDR1 is SGHTA and CDR2 is FQGNSA in the germline V gene. V was clipped by 4 bases and J by 2 bases; unmatched bases: 5. This CDR3 is 15 amino acids long. This chain's CDR3 is CASSSDRGRQETQYF. Written as DNA, the CDR3 is TGTGCCAGCAGCTCGGACAGGGGAAGGCAAGAGACCCAGTACTTC.

The chain couples TRBV5-1 to TRBJ2-1, with D perhaps being TRBD1 or TRBD2 (6 bases each). Looked up from germline, CDR1 is SGHRS and CDR2 is YFSETQ. The CDR3 covers 16 residues. V was trimmed by 2 bases and J by 1 base, leaving 13 bases between them. In DNA, the CDR3 is TGCGCCAGCAGCTTTAACCGGGGGCAGTCCTACAATGAGCAGTTCTTC. Protein sequence: CASSFNRGQSYNEQFF.

This clone came up once. The rearrangement uses TRBV28 and TRBJ1-2; no clear D gene. CDR3 length: 12 amino acids. The V gene's germline CDR1 is MDHEN and CDR2 SYDVKM. Trimming took 3 bases from V and 8 from J, leaving 10 bases between them. The CDR3 region is CASSFGDSGYTF. CDR3 DNA: TGTGCCAGCAGTTTTGGGGATTCGGGCTACACCTTC.

The J gene is TRBJ1-4, the V gene TRBV10-3, with 7 bases matching TRBD1. Germline V lookup: CDR1 ENHRY, CDR2 SYGVKD. The V segment lost 7 bases and the J segment 8 bases; nucleotides outside the gene matches: 7. The CDR3 runs to 13 residues. Here the CDR3 DNA reads TGTGCCATCAACGACGGGACAGAGGAAAAACTGTTTTTT. This encodes CAINDGTEEKLFF.

The V and J genes are TRBV6-1 and TRBJ1-3; no definite D call. V was cut by 8 bases and J by 2 bases, with 13 bases left in between. The CDR3 is 14 amino acids. The germline CDR1 and CDR2 sequences are MNHNS and SASEGT. CDR3 in amino acids: CASGSPRAGNTIYF. CDR3 DNA: TGTGCCAGCGGTAGTCCGAGGGCTGGAAACACCATATATTTT.

V and J are TRBV7-2 and TRBJ2-4; the match to TRBD2 covers 12 bases. CDR1 and CDR2 from the germline V gene are SGHTA and FQGNSA. The CDR3 runs to 16 residues. The V segment lost 5 bases and the J segment 11 bases; nucleotides outside the gene matches: 13. CDR3 bases: TGTGCCAGCAGCGCTAATCTAGCGGGGGGGTCCTCTTTTCAGTACTTC. Translated, it gives CASSANLAGGSSFQYF.

By sample fraction, this clone is medium-sized. The V gene is TRBV7-6, the J gene TRBJ2-7; D unclear. V was cut by 4 bases and J by 6 bases, with 13 bases left in between. Germline assignment: CDR1 SGHVS and CDR2 FNYEAQ. This CDR3 has 13 amino acids. CDR3 DNA sequence: TGTGCCAGCAGCTCCCGGAAGGAAGGCGAGCAGTACTTC. Protein: CASSSRKEGEQYF.

The chain recombines TRBV30 with TRBJ2-2; the D is unclear. Trimming removed 0 bases from V and 5 bases from J, with 7 bases in between. Germline V gene sequence: CDR1 GTSNPN, CDR2 SVGIG (reference sequence). The CDR3 covers 13 residues. In DNA, the CDR3 is TGTGCCTGGAGTGTACGTAGGACCGGGGAGCTGTTTTTT. The encoded protein is CAWSVRRTGELFF.